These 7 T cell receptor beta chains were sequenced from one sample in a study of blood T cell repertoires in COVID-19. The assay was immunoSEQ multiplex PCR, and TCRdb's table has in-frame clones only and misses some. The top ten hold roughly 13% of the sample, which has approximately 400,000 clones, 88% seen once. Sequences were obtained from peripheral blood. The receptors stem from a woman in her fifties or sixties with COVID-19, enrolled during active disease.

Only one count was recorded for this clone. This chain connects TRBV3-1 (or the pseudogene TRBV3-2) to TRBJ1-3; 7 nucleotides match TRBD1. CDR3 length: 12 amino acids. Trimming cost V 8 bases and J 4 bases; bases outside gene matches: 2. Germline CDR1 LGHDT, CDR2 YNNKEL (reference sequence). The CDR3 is CASQGVGNTIYF. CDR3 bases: TGTGCCAGCCAGGGGGTCGGAAACACCATATATTTT.

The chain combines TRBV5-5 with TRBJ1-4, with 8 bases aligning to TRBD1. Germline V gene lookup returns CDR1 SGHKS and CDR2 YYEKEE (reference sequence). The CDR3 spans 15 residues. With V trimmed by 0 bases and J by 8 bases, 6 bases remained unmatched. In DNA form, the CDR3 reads TGTGCCAGCAGCTTGGGACAGGGGTATGAAGAAAAACTGTTTTTT. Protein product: CASSLGQGYEEKLFF.

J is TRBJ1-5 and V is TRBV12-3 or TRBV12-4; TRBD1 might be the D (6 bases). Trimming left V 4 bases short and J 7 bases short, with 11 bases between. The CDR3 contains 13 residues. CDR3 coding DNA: TGTGCCAGCAGTTCTTCACAGGGACAGCCCCAGCATTTT. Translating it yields CASSSSQGQPQHF.

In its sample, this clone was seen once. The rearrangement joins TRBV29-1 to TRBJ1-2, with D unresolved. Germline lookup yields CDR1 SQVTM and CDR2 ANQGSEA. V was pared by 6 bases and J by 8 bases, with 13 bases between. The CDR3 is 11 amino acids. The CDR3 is CSVQAGRGYTF. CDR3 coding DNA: TGCAGCGTCCAGGCGGGGAGGGGCTACACCTTC.

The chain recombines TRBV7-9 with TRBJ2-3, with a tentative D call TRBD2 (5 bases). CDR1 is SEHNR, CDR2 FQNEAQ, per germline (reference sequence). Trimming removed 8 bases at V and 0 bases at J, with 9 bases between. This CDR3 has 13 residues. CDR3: CASGERSTDTQYF. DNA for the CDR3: TGTGCCAGCGGCGAGCGGAGCACAGATACGCAGTATTTT.

The CDR3 loop reads CASSLGSGRRGGADTQYF. DNA for the CDR3: TGTGCCAGCAGCTTAGGCTCCGGGCGGCGGGGGGGCGCAGATACGCAGTATTTT. The V call is TRBV7-8, the J call TRBJ2-3; 9 positions agree with TRBD2. V lost 1 base, J lost 4 bases, and 12 bases stayed unmatched. CDR1 and CDR2 from the germline V gene are SGHVS and FQNEAQ. The CDR3 sequence is 18 residues long.

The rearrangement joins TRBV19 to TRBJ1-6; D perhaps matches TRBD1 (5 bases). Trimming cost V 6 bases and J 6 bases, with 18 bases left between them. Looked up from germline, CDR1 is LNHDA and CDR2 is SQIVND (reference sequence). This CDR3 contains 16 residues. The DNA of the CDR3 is TGTGCCAGTAGCCGTGAAGGGGCAAGTGTTAATTCACCCCTCCACTTT. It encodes CASSREGASVNSPLHF.